This T cell receptor (beta chain) is drawn from a study of blood T cell repertoires in COVID-19. Study summary: The origin of the acute and convalescent COVID-19 samples was the United States, Italy and Spain.

The CDR3 covers 12 residues. Germline values: CDR1 MDHEN, CDR2 SYDVKM. V was pared by 7 bases and J by 3 bases, with 10 bases between. As originally analysed: Reference gene primer amplification gave estimated nucleated cell counts. Data came from immunoSEQ multiplex PCR; TCRdb stores just in-frame clones and leaves some out. V, J and clone size are taken as reported in that table, and D and trimming were inferred from the DNA itself. The sample carries 250,000 to 350,000 clones, 87% recorded once. The chain is built from TRBV28 and TRBJ2-7, with a tentative D call TRBD1 (6 bases). Sequencing was carried out using peripheral blood. This TCR was recovered from a young man with active or convalescent COVID-19. CDR3 sequence reads: CASNGGIYEQYF. In DNA, the CDR3 is TGTGCCAGCAATGGGGGCATCTACGAGCAGTACTTC. Using reference TRBV28 and TRBJ2-7 for the parts outside the CDR3, the full variable domain is DVKVTQSSRYLVKRTGEKVFLECVQDMDHENMFWYRQDPGLGLRLIYFSYDVKMKEKGDIPEGYSVSREKKERFSLILESASTNQTSMYLCASNGGIYEQYFGPGTRLTVT.